This T cell receptor (beta chain) was identified during a study of T cell responses to AZD1222 COVID-19 vaccine (dated by TCRdb to 2020 to 2023). Some background on the complete study: TCR sequencing covered fewer than 250 trial participants: 200 to 220 given two doses of AZD1222 and 26 given two doses of MenACWY control vaccine. Trial participants were enrolled into age subgroups of 18-55, 56-69 and 70-plus years, which contained around 150, 28 and 57 TCR-sequenced participants, respectively. General conclusions and limits of the study: No day 14 peak-response samples were available, so repertoires were characterized only after the peak T cell response. Participants were mostly white British and included more females than males, and it was suggested by the authors that clonal diversity may have been underestimated. Conclusions about previously exposed vaccinees were limited because only a handful of AZD1222 recipients were SARS-CoV-2 seropositive at baseline. The vaccine-associated CD4 TCRs covered the entire spike protein, and the dominant responses fell in regions 160-218 and 743-854. Spike-specific TCR breadth and depth rose significantly after two AZD1222 doses compared with day 0 and with MenACWY recipients. The 56-69-year group was small, and its depth increase did not reach significance, likely because of low power. Reportedly, close to half of the unique spike-specific TCRs recognized epitopes lying outside the regions that are mutated in the B.1.351 and B.1.1.7 variants.

The CDR3 regions of human TCRbeta chains were analyzed by immunosequencing. The source study handled its data this way. Repertoire TCRs were checked for matches against a reference library of SARS-CoV-2-specific TCRs that had been generated using the MIRA antigen-specificity platform. Breadth was defined as the fraction of unique TCRs that were SARS-CoV-2-associated, and depth was defined as the fraction of total T cells that were SARS-CoV-2-associated. Using the MIRA data, each spike-specific TCR was assigned both to the spike region to which the TCR was reactive and to a CD4 or CD8 class. Log10-transformed breadth and depth values were compared by one-way ANOVA with Sidak's multiple comparisons tests. The table was pulled from immuneACCESS by TCRdb, which kept in-frame rearrangements only. Such tables lose some clones; where checked, under half of the loss comes from unresolved V genes, and the rest has no known cause. D and trimming come from the DNA, and the V and J calls and clone size come from that table. For this sample the table gives 140,000 to 150,000 clones, of which about 90% were detected only once. Clones ranked in the top ten supply approximately 3% of the sample.

As concerns this clone: Its specific antigen is unknown. No base quality information exists; no much larger clone differs at one position.

The CDR3 covers 18 residues, taking in both the cysteine and the phenylalanine. Only the CDR3 part of the read is kept: 54 bases, read in frame from the first base. V is cut back by 3 bases and J by 4 bases, with 11 bases in the junction unmatched. CDR1 and CDR2 (SGHKS, YYEKEE) derive from the germline V gene (reference sequence). The time point label here, explained by the study, means: baseline before first vaccination. What the treatment or condition label conveys for this sample: meningococcal conjugate vaccine given as trial control. Samples from vaccinated people were obtained from the UK trials COV001 and COV002, which included a single-blind randomized controlled phase 2/3 trial of AZD1222 (ChAdOx1 nCoV-19) in healthy adults. For TCRbeta chain sequencing, PBMC samples from trial participants were taken at day 0 and at day 28 after the second dose.

Sample: peripheral blood, taken on day 0 of MenACWY control vaccination. The sequence joins TRBV5-5 to TRBJ2-3; 13 bases in the junction line up with TRBD2. This TCR was recovered from an adult in good health. The nucleotide sequence reads TGTGCCAGCAGCTCTTTTAGGACTAGCGGGAGATATTCAGATACGCAGTATTTT. It is translated as CASSSFRTSGRYSDTQYF. The CDR3, completed at both ends by the reference TRBV5-5 and TRBJ2-3 genes, gives the full variable domain DAGVTQSPTHLIKTRGQQVTLRCSPISGHKSVSWYQQVLGQGPQFIFQYYEKEERGRGNFPDRFSARQFPNYSSELNVNALLLGDSALYLCASSSFRTSGRYSDTQYFGPGTRLTVL.